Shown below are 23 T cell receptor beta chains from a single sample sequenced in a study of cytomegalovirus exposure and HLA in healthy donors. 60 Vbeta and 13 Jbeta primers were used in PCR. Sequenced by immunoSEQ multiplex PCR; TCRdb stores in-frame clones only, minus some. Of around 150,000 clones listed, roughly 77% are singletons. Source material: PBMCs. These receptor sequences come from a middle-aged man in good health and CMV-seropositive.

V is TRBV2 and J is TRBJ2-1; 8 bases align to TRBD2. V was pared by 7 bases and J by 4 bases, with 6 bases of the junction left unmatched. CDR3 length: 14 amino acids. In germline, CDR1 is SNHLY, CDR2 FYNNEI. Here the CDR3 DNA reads TGTGCCAGCAAAGGAGCGGGGGATTACAATGAGCAGTTCTTC. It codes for CASKGAGDYNEQFF.

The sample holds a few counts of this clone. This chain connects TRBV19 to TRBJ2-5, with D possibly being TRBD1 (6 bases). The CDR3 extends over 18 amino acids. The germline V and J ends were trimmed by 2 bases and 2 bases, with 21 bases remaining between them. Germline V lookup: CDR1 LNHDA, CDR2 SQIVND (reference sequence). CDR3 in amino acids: CASSIMRSRTARQETQYF. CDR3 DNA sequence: TGTGCCAGTAGTATAATGAGGAGCCGGACAGCGAGACAAGAGACCCAGTACTTC.

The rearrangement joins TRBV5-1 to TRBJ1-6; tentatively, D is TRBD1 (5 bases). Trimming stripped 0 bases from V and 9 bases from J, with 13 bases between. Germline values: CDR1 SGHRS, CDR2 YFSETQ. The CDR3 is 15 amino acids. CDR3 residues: CASSLVGGQGSPLHF. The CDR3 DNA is TGCGCCAGCAGCTTGGTTGGAGGGCAGGGTTCACCCCTCCACTTT.

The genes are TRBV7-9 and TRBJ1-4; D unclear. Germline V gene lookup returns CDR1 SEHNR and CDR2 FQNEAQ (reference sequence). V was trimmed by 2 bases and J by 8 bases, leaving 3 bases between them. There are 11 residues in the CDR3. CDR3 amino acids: CASSLREKLFF. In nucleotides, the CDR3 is TGTGCCAGCAGCTTACGGGAAAAACTGTTTTTT.

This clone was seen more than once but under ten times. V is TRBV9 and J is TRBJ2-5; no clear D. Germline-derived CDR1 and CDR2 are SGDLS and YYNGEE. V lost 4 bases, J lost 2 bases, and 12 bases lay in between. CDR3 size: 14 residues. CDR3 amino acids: CASSTRSAQETQYF. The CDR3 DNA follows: TGTGCCAGCAGCACCCGGTCAGCGCAAGAGACCCAGTACTTC. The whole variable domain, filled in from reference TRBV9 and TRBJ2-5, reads DSGVTQTPKHLITATGQRVTLRCSPRSGDLSVYWYQQSLDQGLQFLIQYYNGEERAKGNILERFSAQQFPDLHSELNLSSLELGDSALYFCASSTRSAQETQYFGPGTRLLVL.

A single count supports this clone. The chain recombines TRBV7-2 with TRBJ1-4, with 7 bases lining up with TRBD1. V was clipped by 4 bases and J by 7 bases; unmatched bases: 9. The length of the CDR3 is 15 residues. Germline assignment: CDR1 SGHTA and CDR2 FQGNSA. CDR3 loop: CASSWRHRGGEKLFF. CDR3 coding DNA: TGTGCCAGCAGCTGGCGGCACAGGGGAGGTGAAAAACTGTTTTTT.

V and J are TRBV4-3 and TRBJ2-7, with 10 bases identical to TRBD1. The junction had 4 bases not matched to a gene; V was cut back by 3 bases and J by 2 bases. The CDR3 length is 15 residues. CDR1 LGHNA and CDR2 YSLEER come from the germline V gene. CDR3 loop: CASSQKTGGPYEQYF. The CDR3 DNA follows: TGCGCCAGCAGCCAGAAGACAGGGGGCCCCTACGAGCAGTACTTC.

DNA for the CDR3: TGTGCCAGCACCCCTCTACAGGGAGACTATGGCTACACCTTC. This encodes CASTPLQGDYGYTF. The rearrangement links TRBV27 to TRBJ1-2, with a weak D call TRBD1 (6 bases). This CDR3 has 14 residues. Deletions cut 7 bases from V and 3 bases from J, with 15 bases between. Germline values: CDR1 MNHEY, CDR2 SMNVEV (reference sequence).

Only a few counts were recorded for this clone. The CDR3 sequence is CASSFGQGGGYTF. The CDR3 DNA is TGTGCCAGCAGTTTCGGACAGGGGGGCGGCTACACCTTC. The V and J genes are TRBV27 and TRBJ1-2, with TRBD1 matching 10 bases. V lost 3 bases to trimming and J lost 8 bases; unmatched junction nucleotides: 3. The CDR3 extends over 13 amino acids. Germline V gene sequence: CDR1 MNHEY, CDR2 SMNVEV (reference sequence).

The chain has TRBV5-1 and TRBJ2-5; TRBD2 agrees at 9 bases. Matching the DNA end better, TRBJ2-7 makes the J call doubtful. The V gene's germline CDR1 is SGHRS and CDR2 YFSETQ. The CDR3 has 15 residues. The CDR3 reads CASSLSGTSLYEQYF. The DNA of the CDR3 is TGCGCCAGCAGCTTGAGCGGGACTAGCTTGTACGAGCAGTACTTC.

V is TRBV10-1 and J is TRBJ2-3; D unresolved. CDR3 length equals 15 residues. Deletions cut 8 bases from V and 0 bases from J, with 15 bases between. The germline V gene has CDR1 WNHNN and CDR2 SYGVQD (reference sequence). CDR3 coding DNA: TGCGCCAGCGGCTTCTGGCGAGGAAGCACAGATACGCAGTATTTT. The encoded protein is CASGFWRGSTDTQYF.

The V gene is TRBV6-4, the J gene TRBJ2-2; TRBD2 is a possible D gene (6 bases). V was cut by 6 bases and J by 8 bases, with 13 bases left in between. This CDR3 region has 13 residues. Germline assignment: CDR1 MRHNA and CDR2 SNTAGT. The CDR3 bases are TGTGCCAGCAGCCGGGACTTAAGAGGGGAGCTGTTTTTT. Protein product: CASSRDLRGELFF.

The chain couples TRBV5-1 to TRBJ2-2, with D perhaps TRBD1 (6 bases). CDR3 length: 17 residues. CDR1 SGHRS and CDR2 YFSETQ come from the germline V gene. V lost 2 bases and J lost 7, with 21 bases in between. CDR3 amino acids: CASSFGTPGGPGGELFF. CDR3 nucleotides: TGCGCCAGCAGCTTTGGAACCCCTGGGGGCCCGGGCGGGGAGCTGTTTTTT. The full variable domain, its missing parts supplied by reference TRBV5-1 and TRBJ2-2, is KAGVTQTPRYLIKTRGQQVTLSCSPISGHRSVSWYQQTPGQGLQFLFEYFSETQRNKGNFPGRFSGRQFSNSRSEMNVSTLELGDSALYLCASSFGTPGGPGGELFFGEGSRLTVL.

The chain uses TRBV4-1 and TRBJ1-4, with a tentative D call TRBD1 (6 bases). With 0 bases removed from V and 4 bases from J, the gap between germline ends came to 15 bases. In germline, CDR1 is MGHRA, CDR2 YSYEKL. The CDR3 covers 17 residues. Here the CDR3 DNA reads TGCGCCAGCAGCCAAGATGGGCGAGAAGGGGGTAATGAAAAACTGTTTTTT. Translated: CASSQDGREGGNEKLFF.

The CDR3 DNA reads TGTGCCAGCAGTTTATTGGGGACAGGGTTAGCAGATACGCAGTATTTT. Encoded protein: CASSLLGTGLADTQYF. The chain uses TRBV27 and TRBJ2-3, with 9 nucleotides matching TRBD1. Trimming cost V 1 base and J 4 bases; bases outside gene matches: 6. Per germline, CDR1 MNHEY and CDR2 SMNVEV (reference sequence). There are 16 residues in the CDR3.

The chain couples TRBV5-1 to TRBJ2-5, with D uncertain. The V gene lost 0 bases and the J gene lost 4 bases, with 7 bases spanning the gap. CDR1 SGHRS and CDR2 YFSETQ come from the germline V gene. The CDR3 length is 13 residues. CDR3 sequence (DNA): TGCGCCAGCAGCTTGGCTTCGGGAGAGACCCAGTACTTC. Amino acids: CASSLASGETQYF.

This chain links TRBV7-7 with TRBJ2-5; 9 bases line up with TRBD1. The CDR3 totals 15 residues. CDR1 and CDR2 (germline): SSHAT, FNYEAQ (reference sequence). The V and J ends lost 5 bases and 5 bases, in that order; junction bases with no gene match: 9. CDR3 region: CASSPMTGGVETQYF. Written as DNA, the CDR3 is TGTGCCAGCAGCCCTATGACAGGGGGAGTGGAGACCCAGTACTTC.

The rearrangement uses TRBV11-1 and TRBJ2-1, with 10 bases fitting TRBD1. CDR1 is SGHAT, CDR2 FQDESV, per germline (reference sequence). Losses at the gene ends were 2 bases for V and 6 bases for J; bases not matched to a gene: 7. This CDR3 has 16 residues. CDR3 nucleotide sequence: TGTGCCAGCAGCTTAAGGCGGGGGACAGGGGTCAATGAGCAGTTCTTC. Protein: CASSLRRGTGVNEQFF.

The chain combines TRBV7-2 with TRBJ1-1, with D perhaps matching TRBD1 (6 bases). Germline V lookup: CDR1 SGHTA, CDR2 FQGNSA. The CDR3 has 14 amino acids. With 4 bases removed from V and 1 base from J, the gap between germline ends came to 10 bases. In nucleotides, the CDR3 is TGTGCCAGCAGCTACGGACAGTCGAACACTGAAGCTTTCTTT. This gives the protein CASSYGQSNTEAFF.

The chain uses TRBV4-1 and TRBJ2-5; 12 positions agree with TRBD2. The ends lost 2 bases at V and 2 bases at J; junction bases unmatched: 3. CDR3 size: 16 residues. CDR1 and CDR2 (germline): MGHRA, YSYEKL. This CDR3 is CASSQTSGGTQETQYF. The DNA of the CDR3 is TGCGCCAGCAGCCAAACTAGCGGGGGGACACAAGAGACCCAGTACTTC.

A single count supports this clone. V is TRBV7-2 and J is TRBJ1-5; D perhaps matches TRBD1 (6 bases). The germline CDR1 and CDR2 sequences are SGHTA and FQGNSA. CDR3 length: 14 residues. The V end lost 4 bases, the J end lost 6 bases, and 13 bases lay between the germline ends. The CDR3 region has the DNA TGTGCCAGCAGCTCCTCAGGGGCCCCTCAGCCCCAGCATTTT. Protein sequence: CASSSSGAPQPQHF.

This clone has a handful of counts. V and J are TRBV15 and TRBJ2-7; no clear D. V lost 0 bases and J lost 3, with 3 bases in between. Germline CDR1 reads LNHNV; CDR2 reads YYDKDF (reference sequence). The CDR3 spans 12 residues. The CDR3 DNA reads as TGTGCCACCAGCAGAGATCGCTACGAGCAGTACTTC. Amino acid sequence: CATSRDRYEQYF.

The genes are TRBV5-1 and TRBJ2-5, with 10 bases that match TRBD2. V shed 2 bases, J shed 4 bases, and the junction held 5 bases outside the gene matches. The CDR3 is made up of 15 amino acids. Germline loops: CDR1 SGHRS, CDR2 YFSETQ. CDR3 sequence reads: CASSLAGGNVETQYF. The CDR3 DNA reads TGCGCCAGCAGCTTAGCGGGGGGGAACGTAGAGACCCAGTACTTC.